Each of the 31 T cell receptor beta chains below was sequenced from the same sample in a study of cytomegalovirus exposure and HLA in healthy donors. Amplification used 60 Vbeta primers and 13 Jbeta primers. The repertoire was sequenced with immunoSEQ multiplex PCR; TCRdb's copy has only in-frame clones and lacks some. The data show about 150,000 clones, 60% to 85% seen once. Material for sequencing was PBMCs. The source is a woman in her forties in good health and CMV-seronegative.

The chain couples TRBV28 to TRBJ2-5; D gene unclear. Trimming stripped 5 bases from V and 4 bases from J, with 14 bases between. The V gene's germline CDR1 is MDHEN and CDR2 SYDVKM. The CDR3 is 14 amino acids. The CDR3 region has the DNA TGTGCCAGCAGTGGGCCTGGCCTTGGAGAGACCCAGTACTTC. Amino acid sequence: CASSGPGLGETQYF.

This clone was seen once. The chain carries TRBV9 and TRBJ2-1; unclear D gene. Trimming took 0 bases from V and 15 from J, leaving 13 bases between them. The length of the CDR3 is 12 residues. Looked up from germline, CDR1 is SGDLS and CDR2 is YYNGEE. The CDR3 DNA is TGTGCCAGCAGCGTAGTAGAGCCCCTTAGGTTCTTC. It encodes CASSVVEPLRFF.

The rearrangement joins TRBV6-5 to TRBJ1-6; TRBD1 matches 8 bases. V shed 6 bases and J 7 bases; nucleotides not matched to a gene: 5. CDR3 length: 14 residues. Germline CDR1 is MNHEY and CDR2 is SVGAGI. The CDR3 region is CASRGQAKNSPLHF. CDR3 coding DNA: TGTGCCAGCAGGGGACAGGCAAAAAATTCACCCCTCCACTTT.

This chain joins TRBV2 and TRBJ1-5; maybe TRBD1 (5 bases). The germline CDR1 and CDR2 sequences are SNHLY and FYNNEI. The CDR3 covers 13 residues. V lost 5 bases to trimming and J lost 5 bases, with 10 bases between them. CDR3 residues: CASSRDSHQPQHF. CDR3 nucleotide sequence: TGTGCCAGCAGTAGAGACAGCCATCAGCCCCAGCATTTT.

This chain links TRBV5-4 with TRBJ1-2; 8 bases fit TRBD1. Trimming at V came to 3 bases and at J to 6 bases, leaving 7 bases not matched to a gene. Germline lookup yields CDR1 SGHNT and CDR2 YYREEE (reference sequence). The CDR3 covers 14 residues. The CDR3 here is CASSWKAGQDGYTF. The CDR3 nucleotides are TGTGCCAGCAGCTGGAAAGCGGGACAGGATGGCTACACCTTC.

This clone has a single count. This sequence joins TRBV5-1 and TRBJ2-7, with TRBD1 as a possible D gene (5 bases). Deletions cut 0 bases from V and 2 bases from J, with 15 bases between. CDR1 is SGHRS, CDR2 YFSETQ, per germline. This CDR3 comprises 16 residues. The DNA for the CDR3 is TGCGCCAGCAGCTTGGCCGACAGAGTCGTCCCCTACGAGCAGTACTTC. This gives the protein CASSLADRVVPYEQYF.

The chain is built from TRBV5-4 and TRBJ2-1; 11 bases map to TRBD1. This CDR3 is built from 13 residues. The germline CDR1 and CDR2 sequences are SGHNT and YYREEE (reference sequence). After removal of 7 bases from V and 7 bases from J, the junction contained 4 bases not matched to a gene. The CDR3 sequence: CASGQGAENEQFF. The CDR3 region has the DNA TGTGCCAGCGGACAGGGGGCTGAGAATGAGCAGTTCTTC.

This chain uses TRBV5-1 with TRBJ1-4, with 7 bases that match TRBD1. The CDR3 is made up of 17 amino acids. Losses at the gene ends were 1 base for V and 1 base for J; bases not matched to a gene: 7. Germline V CDR1 and CDR2: SGHRS, YFSETQ. This CDR3 is CASSLTGVVGTNEKLFF. CDR3 coding DNA: TGCGCCAGCAGCTTGACAGGGGTGGTTGGAACTAATGAAAAACTGTTTTTT.

The gene calls are TRBV4-2 and TRBJ1-2, with 8 bases that match TRBD1. V lost 5 bases to trimming and J lost 3 bases; unmatched junction nucleotides: 8. CDR3 length: 15 amino acids. CDR1 is LGHNA and CDR2 is YNFKEQ in the germline V gene. The CDR3, as DNA: TGTGCCAGCAGCGTCCGGACAGGGCCGTACTATGGCTACACCTTC. It encodes CASSVRTGPYYGYTF.

This chain links TRBV9 with TRBJ2-3; tentatively, D is TRBD1 (5 bases). The CDR3 covers 16 residues. Germline loops: CDR1 SGDLS, CDR2 YYNGEE. V was shortened by 0 bases and J by 3 bases, with 14 bases between the two germline ends. CDR3 protein: CASSVGARERTDTQYF. Written as DNA, the CDR3 is TGTGCCAGCAGCGTAGGAGCCAGGGAAAGGACAGATACGCAGTATTTT. Full variable domain (rest looked up from reference TRBV9 and TRBJ2-3): DSGVTQTPKHLITATGQRVTLRCSPRSGDLSVYWYQQSLDQGLQFLIQYYNGEERAKGNILERFSAQQFPDLHSELNLSSLELGDSALYFCASSVGARERTDTQYFGPGTRLTVL.

The chain uses TRBV5-1 and TRBJ2-5; 11 positions agree with TRBD1. The CDR3 length is 16 residues. Germline V gives CDR1 SGHRS, CDR2 YFSETQ. Unmatched junction bases numbered 3, after V lost 0 bases and J lost 2 bases. The CDR3 nucleotides read TGCGCCAGCAGCTTGGCCGGGGACAGGGGGCAAGAGACCCAGTACTTC. Translating it yields CASSLAGDRGQETQYF. Filled out from reference TRBV5-1 and TRBJ2-5, the complete variable domain reads KAGVTQTPRYLIKTRGQQVTLSCSPISGHRSVSWYQQTPGQGLQFLFEYFSETQRNKGNFPGRFSGRQFSNSRSEMNVSTLELGDSALYLCASSLAGDRGQETQYFGPGTRLLVL.

This clone has only one observation. The chain joins TRBV6-5 to TRBJ1-4, with D possibly TRBD1 on 6 matching bases. This CDR3 is built from 15 residues. Trimming pared 0 bases from V and 7 bases from J, leaving 12 bases between. Germline V gene data show CDR1 as MNHEY and CDR2 as SVGAGI. The CDR3: CASSYSAGQIEKLFF. CDR3 nucleotides: TGTGCCAGCAGTTACTCAGCCGGACAGATTGAAAAACTGTTTTTT.

The rearrangement joins TRBV5-1 to TRBJ1-4; TRBD1 aligns across 10 bases. The CDR3 is 13 amino acids. J was trimmed by 7 bases and V by 6 bases; bases with no gene match: 3. Germline values: CDR1 SGHRS, CDR2 YFSETQ. This CDR3 reads CASNRDRGEKLFF. The CDR3 coding sequence is TGCGCCAGCAACCGGGACAGGGGTGAAAAACTGTTTTTT.

This rearrangement joins TRBV19 to TRBJ1-2; TRBD1 matches 8 bases. Germline lookup yields CDR1 LNHDA and CDR2 SQIVND (reference sequence). Trimming removed 5 bases from V and 6 bases from J; junction bases left unmatched: 2. The CDR3 contains 12 residues. The CDR3 loop reads CASSGQGNGYTF. As DNA, the CDR3 is TGTGCCAGTAGTGGACAGGGAAATGGCTACACCTTC. The entire variable domain, with the rest obtained from reference TRBV19 and TRBJ1-2, is as follows: DGGITQSPKYLFRKEGQNVTLSCEQNLNHDAMYWYRQDPGQGLRLIYYSQIVNDFQKGDIAEGYSVSREKKESFPLTVTSAQKNPTAFYLCASSGQGNGYTFGSGTRLTVV.

The rearrangement links TRBV6-5 to TRBJ2-1, with a possible D match to TRBD2 (6 bases). Per the germline V gene, CDR1 is MNHEY and CDR2 is SVGAGI. V lost 2 bases and J 7 bases, leaving 6 bases between the germline ends. The CDR3 sequence is 12 residues long. The CDR3 loop is CASSYGRNEQFF. The DNA of the CDR3 is TGTGCCAGCAGTTACGGGAGGAATGAGCAGTTCTTC.

The V call is TRBV15, the J call TRBJ1-4; D is unresolved. Germline V gene sequence: CDR1 LNHNV, CDR2 YYDKDF (reference sequence). CDR3 size: 15 residues. Trimming shortened V by 4 bases and J by 3 bases, and 12 bases separated the two germline ends. CDR3 in amino acids: CATSTWEEPNEKLFF. The CDR3, as DNA: TGTGCCACCAGCACATGGGAGGAGCCTAATGAAAAACTGTTTTTT.

The gene calls are TRBV28 and TRBJ1-1; 9 positions agree with TRBD1. This CDR3 is built from 15 residues. The trim removed 5 bases at V and 5 bases at J, leaving 9 bases unmatched. The germline V gene has CDR1 MDHEN and CDR2 SYDVKM. The CDR3, as DNA: TGTGCCAGCAGTACTTACAGGGGGCGGGAGACTGAAGCTTTCTTT. Translation gives CASSTYRGRETEAFF.

CDR3 sequence: CASSTPQGPYNEQFF. The CDR3 DNA reads TGTGCCAGCAGTACCCCACAGGGGCCATACAATGAGCAGTTCTTC. The chain combines TRBV6-1 with TRBJ2-1, with 7 bases aligning to TRBD1. Trimming took 5 bases from V and 4 from J; bases not matched to a gene: 8. This CDR3 comprises 15 residues. CDR1 and CDR2 from the germline V gene are MNHNS and SASEGT.

Here the CDR3 reads CASSERGAGQGGREQYF. The CDR3 region has the DNA TGTGCCAGCAGTGAACGGGGGGCCGGTCAGGGAGGACGCGAGCAGTACTTC. The chain carries TRBV6-1 and TRBJ2-7; D is possibly TRBD2 (7 bases). This CDR3 region has 17 residues. The germline CDR1 and CDR2 sequences are MNHNS and SASEGT. V lost 2 bases and J 6 bases, leaving 23 bases between the germline ends.

The chain has TRBV6-1 and TRBJ2-7; 8 bases are shared with TRBD2. Trimming took 6 bases from V and 4 from J; bases not matched to a gene: 8. Germline CDR1 MNHNS, CDR2 SASEGT. There are 14 residues in the CDR3. The CDR3 DNA sequence: TGTGCCAGCAGCAGCGGGGGCTTGGGGTACGAGCAGTACTTC. Translation: CASSSGGLGYEQYF.

The V gene is TRBV10-3, the J gene TRBJ2-2; tentative D call: TRBD1 (6 bases). Deletions cut 4 bases from V and 7 bases from J, with 13 bases between. CDR3 length equals 14 residues. CDR1 and CDR2 from the germline V gene are ENHRY and SYGVKD. The CDR3 bases are TGTGCCATCAGTGGACAGGATCAGAACGGGGAGCTGTTTTTT. It yields the protein CAISGQDQNGELFF.

This clone was observed once. The chain uses TRBV6-1 and TRBJ1-3; D might be TRBD1 (6 bases). Deletions cut 4 bases from V and 3 bases from J, with 10 bases between. Per the germline V gene, CDR1 is MNHNS and CDR2 is SASEGT. There are 14 residues in the CDR3. The CDR3 loop is CASSVQGYGNTIYF. The CDR3 DNA is TGTGCCAGCAGTGTACAGGGATATGGAAACACCATATATTTT.

The chain joins TRBV4-2 to TRBJ1-5; D not certain. The CDR3 runs to 16 residues. Trimming took 4 bases from V and 8 from J, leaving 21 bases between them. Germline CDR1 LGHNA, CDR2 YNFKEQ. The CDR3 DNA reads as TGTGCCAGCAGCCTTGAGGGTGTAGCCCGCGAGGAGCCCCAGCATTTT. This translates into CASSLEGVAREEPQHF.

This sequence joins TRBV5-1 and TRBJ1-1, with D unclear. V was cut by 2 bases and J by 1 base, with 15 bases left in between. This CDR3 is 16 amino acids long. CDR1 and CDR2 from the germline V gene are SGHRS and YFSETQ. CDR3 sequence: CASSLGGPHGNTEAFF. The CDR3 DNA reads TGCGCCAGCAGCTTAGGCGGGCCCCATGGGAACACTGAAGCTTTCTTT.

The genes are TRBV7-9 and TRBJ1-2; 10 nucleotides line up with TRBD1. The CDR3 is made up of 16 amino acids. Trimming at V came to 5 bases and at J to 5 bases, leaving 11 bases not matched to a gene. Germline assignment: CDR1 SEHNR and CDR2 FQNEAQ (reference sequence). The chain's CDR3 is CASSGQGGRLGYGYTF. The CDR3 DNA reads as TGTGCCAGCAGCGGACAGGGGGGAAGGTTGGGGTATGGCTACACCTTC.

The CDR3 nucleotides read TGTGCCATCAGTGACTTTCAGGATTCACCCCTCCACTTT. The encoded protein is CAISDFQDSPLHF. The chain couples TRBV10-3 to TRBJ1-6; D gene uncertain. V was trimmed by 3 bases and J by 8 bases, leaving 8 bases between them. This CDR3 comprises 13 residues. CDR1 ENHRY and CDR2 SYGVKD come from the germline V gene.

The chain is built from TRBV6-1 and TRBJ1-6, with 8 bases matching TRBD1. V lost 1 base, J lost 8 bases, and 4 bases stayed unmatched. This CDR3 has 15 residues. Germline V CDR1 and CDR2: MNHNS, SASEGT. The CDR3 DNA is TGTGCCAGCAGTGAAGTTCACAGGGGGTATTCACCCCTCCACTTT. This gives the protein CASSEVHRGYSPLHF.

The J gene is TRBJ2-7, the V gene TRBV6-1, with D perhaps matching TRBD1 (6 bases). The V end lost 7 bases, the J end lost 3 bases, and 10 bases lay between the germline ends. This CDR3 is built from 12 residues. Germline CDR1 and CDR2: MNHNS and SASEGT. The CDR3 loop is CASKARGYEQYF. The CDR3 DNA reads TGTGCCAGCAAGGCCAGGGGCTACGAGCAGTACTTC.

This clone has a handful of counts. The chain joins TRBV29-1 to TRBJ2-3, with D possibly matching TRBD1 (5 bases). Germline V gene sequence: CDR1 SQVTM, CDR2 ANQGSEA. The CDR3 runs 12 residues. Trimming cost V 4 bases and J 4 bases, with 9 bases left between them. In DNA form, the CDR3 reads TGCAGCGTTGGACAGCTGGCAGATACGCAGTATTTT. Its translation is CSVGQLADTQYF.

The chain links TRBV19 to TRBJ2-1; tentative D call: TRBD1 (6 bases). Germline CDR1 is LNHDA and CDR2 is SQIVND (reference sequence). Trimming pared 4 bases from V and 4 bases from J, leaving 17 bases between. The CDR3 runs to 16 residues. The CDR3 loop reads CASSTPSGVGYNEQFF. The CDR3 region has the DNA TGTGCCAGTAGTACGCCATCAGGGGTTGGGTACAATGAGCAGTTCTTC.

The chain couples TRBV11-3 to TRBJ1-2; D call uncertain. Trimming took 5 bases from V and 7 from J, leaving 14 bases between them. The CDR3 extends over 13 amino acids. Germline assignment: CDR1 SGHNT and CDR2 YENEEA. Written as DNA, the CDR3 is TGTGCCAGCAGCCCCCTCGGGGTCCCTGGCTACACCTTC. It codes for CASSPLGVPGYTF. The full variable domain, its missing parts supplied by reference TRBV11-3 and TRBJ1-2, is EAGVVQSPRYKIIEKKQPVAFWCNPISGHNTLYWYLQNLGQGPELLIRYENEEAVDDSQLPKDRFSAERLKGVDSTLKIQPAELGDSAVYLCASSPLGVPGYTFGSGTRLTVV.